The TCR beta chain under discussion was sequenced for a study of technical replicates of blood from a few donors. The method was immunoSEQ multiplex PCR; TCRdb's version includes in-frame clones alone and lacks a portion of them. The sample has about 73,000 clones, roughly 93% seen once; the top ten hold 0.2% to 0.3%. The receptor's source is a human donor in good health. Sequencing used T cells isolated from PBMCs.

The chain's CDR3 is CASSPGQHASLIQETQYF. In DNA, the CDR3 is TGCGCCAGCAGCCCGGGACAGCACGCCAGCTTAATACAAGAGACCCAGTACTTC. J is TRBJ2-5 and V is TRBV5-1; 7 nucleotides match TRBD1. The CDR3 runs to 18 residues. V was clipped by 4 bases and J by 2 bases; unmatched bases: 17. Germline CDR1 is SGHRS and CDR2 is YFSETQ. The variable domain in full, completed from reference TRBV5-1 and TRBJ2-5, reads KAGVTQTPRYLIKTRGQQVTLSCSPISGHRSVSWYQQTPGQGLQFLFEYFSETQRNKGNFPGRFSGRQFSNSRSEMNVSTLELGDSALYLCASSPGQHASLIQETQYFGPGTRLLVL.